This record concerns one T cell receptor (beta chain) sequence. Antigen unknown. The same CDR3 can be traced to other DNA sequences in this sample. As processed by the authors: For the immunoSEQ data, sequences were junction-only without quality scores, so filtering differed. Generated by immunoSEQ multiplex PCR, the TCRdb table keeps only in-frame clones and is missing some. Clonal size and the V and J genes are those of that table, whereas D and trimming came from the DNA. The repertoire has some 2,500,000 clones, 80% to 95% of them found once; the top ten carry approximately 0.37%. The data stem from a study of shared clonotypes between healthy human individuals. CDR1 and CDR2 (germline): SEHNR, FQNEAQ (reference sequence). The CDR3 spans 12 residues. V was trimmed by 1 base and J by 2 bases, leaving 3 bases between them. All of the donors resided in Nashville, Tennessee, and each was a Caucasian adult.

The study's findings and limits: A handful of donors showed sharing of 4.5% to 6% of naive CD4 clonotypes. Sequencing depth was expected to affect clonotype sharing among donors.

The chain is built from TRBV7-9 and TRBJ2-7, with no clear D. Material: naive CD4+ T cells from PBMCs. Subset in this sample: CD45RA+ positively selected. The receptor was isolated from a man aged 18 to 30 in good health. Some clones in this sample may be carry-over from other donors' samples. DNA of the CDR3: TGTGCCAGCAGCTTAGGGACCTACGAGCAGTACTTC. Amino acid sequence: CASSLGTYEQYF.